This T cell receptor (beta chain) was observed in a study of cytomegalovirus exposure and HLA in healthy donors. With V trimmed by 6 bases and J by 7 bases, 11 bases remained unmatched. CDR1 and CDR2 (germline): MNHEY, SMNVEV (reference sequence). This CDR3 spans 15 amino acids. PCR amplification relied on 60 Vbeta primers (plus 13 Jbeta primers). Profiling relied on immunoSEQ multiplex PCR, and the TCRdb table lists in-frame clones only, not all of them. In the table there are about 160,000 clones, approximately 75% of which are singletons. The sample comprised PBMCs. The V and J genes are TRBV27 and TRBJ1-3; 8 nucleotides line up with TRBD1. The clonotype was recovered from a man aged 50 or older in good health and CMV-seropositive. Written as DNA, the CDR3 is TGTGCCAGCAGCAGGACAGGGCCCTTCGGGAACACCATATATTTT. Its protein product is CASSRTGPFGNTIYF.